This TCR beta chain was captured in a study of blood T cell repertoires in COVID-19 (dated by TCRdb to the early 2020s). At the level of the whole study: Collaborator samples came from the United States, Italy and Spain and covered acute and convalescent phases of COVID-19. Nearly every sample came with metadata listing a de-identified subject ID, COVID-19 status, age in years and sex. Subjects who had been exposed to COVID-19, were actively infected with it, or had recovered from it provided the deeply sampled blood TCRbeta repertoires that made up the dataset. The prospective study material was composed of cDNA or gDNA derived from T cells, B-cell-depleted T cells, or PBMCs. The repertoires were released in a freely available public database intended as a resource for research on the immune response to SARS-CoV-2. The samples were drawn from two sources: the first 160 participants of the ongoing ImmuneRACE study, and fewer than 1,500 subjects contributed by 6 global collaborators. HLA class I and class II types, where available, came from metadata supplied by the sample provider rather than from assay-based typing. What the study reported, not specific to this receptor: The quantity of clinical and demographic metadata differed by source and by participant and was supplied without curation.

One collaborating source in Seattle enrolled patients while the patients were actively infected and followed the patients over time throughout the course of disease. Whole blood was collected in K2EDTA tubes by collaborating institutions according to the institutions' own protocols. Collaborator samples were shipped for TCRbeta analysis as frozen whole blood, isolated PBMCs, or DNA extracted from either sample type. A word on this clone: What antigen it recognizes has not been identified. No quality values exist for individual bases; no much larger clone is one base distant.

The immunoSEQ Assay, a bias-controlled multiplex PCR, was used to amplify TCRbeta CDR3 regions from genomic DNA. In the paper's pipeline: The number of nucleated cells in each sample was estimated from the amplification of reference gene primers within the assay. Sequence reads were collapsed and filtered to measure the absolute abundance of every unique TCRbeta CDR3 rearrangement. For each sample, productive Simpson clonality was calculated as the square root of Simpson's diversity index over productive rearrangements. What TCRdb holds here is the immuneACCESS table cut down to in-frame rearrangements. Part of the clones is not present; checked against another copy, under half of the missing clones reflect an unresolved V gene, and the others are unexplained. V and J calls and clone size come straight from that table; D and trimming were deduced from the DNA. The sample table records about 410,000 clones; about 91% of these occur just once. The top ten constitute roughly 1.6% of the sample.

Sequenced material: peripheral blood. The source of this sequence is a woman aged 40-49 years with COVID-19, enrolled during active disease.

The nucleotide sequence reads TGTGCCAGTAGTATCCCGGGGGGGATTCAAGAGACCCAGTACTTC. It specifies CASSIPGGIQETQYF. The chain was built from TRBV19 and TRBJ2-5; 8 bases in the junction line up with TRBD2. The CDR3 contains 15 residues, cysteine and phenylalanine counted. Only the CDR3 DNA is retained, 45 bases long and in frame from the first base. The germline V gene (reference sequence) provides CDR1 LNHDA and CDR2 SQIVND. Relative to germline, V is missing 3 bases and J is missing 2 bases, with 5 bases of the junction outside any gene match.